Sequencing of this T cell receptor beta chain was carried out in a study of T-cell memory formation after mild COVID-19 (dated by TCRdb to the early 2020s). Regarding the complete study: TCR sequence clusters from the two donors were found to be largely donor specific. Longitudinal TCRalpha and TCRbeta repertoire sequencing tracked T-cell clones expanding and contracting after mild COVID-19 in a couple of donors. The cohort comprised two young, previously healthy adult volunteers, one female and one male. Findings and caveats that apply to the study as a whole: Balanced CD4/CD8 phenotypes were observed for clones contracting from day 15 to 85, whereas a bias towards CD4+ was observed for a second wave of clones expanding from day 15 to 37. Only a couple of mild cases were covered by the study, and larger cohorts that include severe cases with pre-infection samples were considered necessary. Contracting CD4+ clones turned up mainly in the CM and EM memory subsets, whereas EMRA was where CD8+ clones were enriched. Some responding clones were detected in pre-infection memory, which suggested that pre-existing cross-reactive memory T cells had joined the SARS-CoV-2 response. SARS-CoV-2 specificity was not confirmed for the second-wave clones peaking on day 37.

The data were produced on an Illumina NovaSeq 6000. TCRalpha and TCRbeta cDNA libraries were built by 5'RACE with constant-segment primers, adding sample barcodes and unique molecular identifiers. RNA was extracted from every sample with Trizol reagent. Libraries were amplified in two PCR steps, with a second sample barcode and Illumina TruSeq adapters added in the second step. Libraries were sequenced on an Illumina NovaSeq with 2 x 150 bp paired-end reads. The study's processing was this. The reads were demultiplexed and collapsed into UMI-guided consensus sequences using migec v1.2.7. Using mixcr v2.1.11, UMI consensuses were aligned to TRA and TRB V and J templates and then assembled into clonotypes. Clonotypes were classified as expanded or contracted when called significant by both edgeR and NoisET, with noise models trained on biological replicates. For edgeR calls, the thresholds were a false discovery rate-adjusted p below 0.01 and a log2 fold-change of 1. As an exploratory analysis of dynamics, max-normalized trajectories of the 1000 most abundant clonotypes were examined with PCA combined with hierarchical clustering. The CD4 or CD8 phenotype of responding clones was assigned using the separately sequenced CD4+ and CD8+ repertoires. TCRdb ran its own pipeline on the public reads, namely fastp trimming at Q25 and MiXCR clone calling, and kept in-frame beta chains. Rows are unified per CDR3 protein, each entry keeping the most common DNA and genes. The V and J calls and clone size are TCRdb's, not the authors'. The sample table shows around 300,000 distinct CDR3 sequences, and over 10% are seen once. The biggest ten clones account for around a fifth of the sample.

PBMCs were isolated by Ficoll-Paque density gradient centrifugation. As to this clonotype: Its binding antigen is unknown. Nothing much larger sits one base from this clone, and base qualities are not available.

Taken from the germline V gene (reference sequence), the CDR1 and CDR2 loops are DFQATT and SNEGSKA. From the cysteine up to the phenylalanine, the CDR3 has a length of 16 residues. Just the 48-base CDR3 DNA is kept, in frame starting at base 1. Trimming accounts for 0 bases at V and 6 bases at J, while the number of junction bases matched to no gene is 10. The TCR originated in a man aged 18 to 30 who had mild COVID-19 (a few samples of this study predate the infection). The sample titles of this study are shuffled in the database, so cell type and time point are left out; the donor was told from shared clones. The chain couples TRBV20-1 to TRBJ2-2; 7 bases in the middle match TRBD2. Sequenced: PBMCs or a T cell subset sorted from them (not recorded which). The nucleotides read TGCAGTGCTAGAGATCAATCGGGGGGTCGGGCCGGGGAGCTGTTTTTT. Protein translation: CSARDQSGGRAGELFF.